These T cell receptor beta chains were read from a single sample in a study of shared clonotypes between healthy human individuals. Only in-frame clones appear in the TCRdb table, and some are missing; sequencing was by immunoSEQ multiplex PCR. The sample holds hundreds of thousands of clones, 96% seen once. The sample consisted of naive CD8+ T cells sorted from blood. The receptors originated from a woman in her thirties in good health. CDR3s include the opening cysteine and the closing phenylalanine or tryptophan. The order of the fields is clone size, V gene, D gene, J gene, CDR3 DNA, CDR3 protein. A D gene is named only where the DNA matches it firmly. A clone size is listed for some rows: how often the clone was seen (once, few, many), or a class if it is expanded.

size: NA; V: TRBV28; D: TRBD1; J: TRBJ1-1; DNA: TGTGCCAGCAGTTTTACAGGGGTGAACACTGAAGCTTTCTTT; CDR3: CASSFTGVNTEAFF
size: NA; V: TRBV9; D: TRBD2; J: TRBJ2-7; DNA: TGTGCCAGCAGCGCCACTAGCGGTTACGAGCAGTACTTC; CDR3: CASSATSGYEQYF
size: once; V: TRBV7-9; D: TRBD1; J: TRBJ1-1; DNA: TGTGCCAGCAGCCCGGACAGGGGGGGCACTGAAGCTTTCTTT; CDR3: CASSPDRGGTEAFF
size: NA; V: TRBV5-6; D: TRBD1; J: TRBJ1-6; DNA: TGTGCCAGCAGGCGGACAGGATATAATTCACCCCTCCACTTT; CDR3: CASRRTGYNSPLHF
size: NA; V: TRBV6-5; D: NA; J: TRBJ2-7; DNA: TGTGCCAGCAGTTTCACGGGCCCTCCCTACGAGCAGTACTTC; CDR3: CASSFTGPPYEQYF
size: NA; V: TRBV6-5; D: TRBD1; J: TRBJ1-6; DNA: TGTGCCAGCAGTCCGACAGGGATGAATTCACCCCTCCACTTT; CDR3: CASSPTGMNSPLHF
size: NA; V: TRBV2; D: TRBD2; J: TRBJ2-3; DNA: TGTGCCAGCAGTGAAATGGCTAGCGGGTTTGGGAGTACAGATACGCAGTATTTT; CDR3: CASSEMASGFGSTDTQYF
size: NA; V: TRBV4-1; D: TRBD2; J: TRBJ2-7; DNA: TGCGCCAGCAGCCACATACTAGCGGGAGGGTACGAGCAGTACTTC; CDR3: CASSHILAGGYEQYF
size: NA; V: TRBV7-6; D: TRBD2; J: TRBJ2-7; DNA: TGTGCCAGCAGCTTGGGACTAGCGGGAGTTAGCGAGCAGTACTTC; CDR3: CASSLGLAGVSEQYF
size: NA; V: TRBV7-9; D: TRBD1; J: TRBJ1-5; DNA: TGTGCCAGCAGCTTAGGACAGGGAAATCAGCCCCAGCATTTT; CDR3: CASSLGQGNQPQHF
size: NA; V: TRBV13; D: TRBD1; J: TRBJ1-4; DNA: TGTGCCAGCAGCCTTGGGACAGGGCGGGAAAAACTGTTTTTT; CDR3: CASSLGTGREKLFF
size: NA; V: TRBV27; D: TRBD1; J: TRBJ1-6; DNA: TGTGCCAGCAGTCGGGGACAGGGGAATTCACCCCTCCACTTT; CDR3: CASSRGQGNSPLHF
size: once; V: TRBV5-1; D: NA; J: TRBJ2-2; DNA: TGCGCCAGCAGTTGGGCCATGAATCGGGAGCTGTTTTTT; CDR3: CASSWAMNRELFF
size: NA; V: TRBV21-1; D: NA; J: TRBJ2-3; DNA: TGTGCCAGCAGGGCTCGGCAGGAGCCAGATACGCAGTATTTT; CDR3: CASRARQEPDTQYF
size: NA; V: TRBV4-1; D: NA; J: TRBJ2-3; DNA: TGCGCCAGCAGCCAAGAGGGGGATAGCGGTATATCTACGGGGACGCAGTATTTT; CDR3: CASSQEGDSGISTGTQYF
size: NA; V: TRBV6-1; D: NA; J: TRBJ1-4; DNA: TGTGCCAGCAGTGAACGGGGGGGTTATGAAAAACTGTTTTTT; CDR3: CASSERGGYEKLFF
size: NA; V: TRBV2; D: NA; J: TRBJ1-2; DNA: TGTGCCAGCATCGGGCGAGGGGGCTATGGCTACACCTTC; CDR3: CASIGRGGYGYTF
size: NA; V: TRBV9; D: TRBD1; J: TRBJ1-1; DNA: TGTGCCAGCAGCGTAGGGGGGACAGTGAACACTGAAGCTTTCTTT; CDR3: CASSVGGTVNTEAFF
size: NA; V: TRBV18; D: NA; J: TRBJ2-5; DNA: TGTGCCAGCTCACCAAATAGCGGAGTTGAGACCCAGTACTTC; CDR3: CASSPNSGVETQYF
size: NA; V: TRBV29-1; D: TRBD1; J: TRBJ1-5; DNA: TGCAGCGTGGGGGACAGGGAGTACGAACAGCCCCAGCATTTT; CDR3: CSVGDREYEQPQHF
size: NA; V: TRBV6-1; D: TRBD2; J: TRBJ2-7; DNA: TGTGCCAGCAAGAATGGACTAGCCAACTACGAGCAGTACTTC; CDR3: CASKNGLANYEQYF
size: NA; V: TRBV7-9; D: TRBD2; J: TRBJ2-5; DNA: TGTGCCAGCAGCCGACGGACTAGCGGGAGCCTTTACCAAGAGACCCAGTACTTC; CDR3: CASSRRTSGSLYQETQYF
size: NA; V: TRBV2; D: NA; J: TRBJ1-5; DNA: TGTGCCAGCGGGAGACAGGCTAATCAGCCCCAGCATTTT; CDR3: CASGRQANQPQHF
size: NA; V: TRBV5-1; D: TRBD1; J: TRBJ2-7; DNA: TGCGCCAGCAGCTGGGGGACAGGGGGCTACGAGCAGTACTTC; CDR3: CASSWGTGGYEQYF
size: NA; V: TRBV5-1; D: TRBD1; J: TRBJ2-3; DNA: TGCGCCAGCAGCCTGGACAGGGGGAATAAAAATACGCAGTATTTT; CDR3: CASSLDRGNKNTQYF
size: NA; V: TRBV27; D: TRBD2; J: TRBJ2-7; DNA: TGTGCCAGCAGCGCGCCAGGGAGGGCCTACGAGCAGTACTTC; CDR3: CASSAPGRAYEQYF
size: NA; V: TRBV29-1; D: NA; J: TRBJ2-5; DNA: TGCAGCGTGGTACTTGAAGAGACCCAGTACTTC; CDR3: CSVVLEETQYF
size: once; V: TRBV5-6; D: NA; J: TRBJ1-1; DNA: TGTGCCAGCAGCCCAAACGCCCCAACACGCCAAGAGACTGAAGCTTTCTTT; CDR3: CASSPNAPTRQETEAFF
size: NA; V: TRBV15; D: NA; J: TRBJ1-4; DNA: TGTGCCACCAGCAGAGCTGGGGTCGGGGGTTGGCCTAATGAAAAACTGTTTTTT; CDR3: CATSRAGVGGWPNEKLFF
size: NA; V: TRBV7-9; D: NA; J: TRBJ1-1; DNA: TGTGCCAGCAGCTCCTTACAGGGTGGCACTGAAGCTTTCTTT; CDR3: CASSSLQGGTEAFF
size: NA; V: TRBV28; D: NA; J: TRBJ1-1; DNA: TGTGCCAGCAGTACCTCCCCTTTTGGGGTCACTGAAGCTTTCTTT; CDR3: CASSTSPFGVTEAFF
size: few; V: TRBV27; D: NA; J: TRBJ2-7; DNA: TGTGCCAGCAGTTTCGATGGGAGCGTGGGGGAGCAGTACTTC; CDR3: CASSFDGSVGEQYF
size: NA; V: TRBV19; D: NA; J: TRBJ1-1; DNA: TGTGCCAGTAGTAGGGAACAGGGAGGGCTCACTGAAGCTTTCTTT; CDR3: CASSREQGGLTEAFF
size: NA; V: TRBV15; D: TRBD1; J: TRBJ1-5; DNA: TGTGCCACCAGCAGATCCCTACAGGGGGAACAGCCCCAGCATTTT; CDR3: CATSRSLQGEQPQHF
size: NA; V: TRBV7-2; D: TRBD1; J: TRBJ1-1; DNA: TGTGCCAACCAGCACCTAGACAGGGGATCCACTGAAGCTTTCTTT; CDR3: CANQHLDRGSTEAFF
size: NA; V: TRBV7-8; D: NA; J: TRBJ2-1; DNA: TGTGCCAGCAGCCCGACCTACAATGAGCAGTTCTTC; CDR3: CASSPTYNEQFF
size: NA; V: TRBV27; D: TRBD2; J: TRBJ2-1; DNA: TGTGCCAGCAGTTTATTGGGTTCTAGCGGGAGCTCCTACAATGAGCAGTTCTTC; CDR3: CASSLLGSSGSSYNEQFF
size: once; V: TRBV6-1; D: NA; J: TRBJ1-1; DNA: TGTGCCAGCGGAGGCGGGTTGAACACTGAAGCTTTCTTT; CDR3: CASGGGLNTEAFF
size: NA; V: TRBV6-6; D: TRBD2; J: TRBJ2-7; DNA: TGTGCCAGCAGCGACGGACTAGCGGGAAGGGCCTACGAGCAGTACTTC; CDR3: CASSDGLAGRAYEQYF
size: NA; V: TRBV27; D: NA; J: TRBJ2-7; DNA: TGTGCCAGCAGTTTGAGGCAAAGCCTCTACGAGCAGTACTTC; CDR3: CASSLRQSLYEQYF
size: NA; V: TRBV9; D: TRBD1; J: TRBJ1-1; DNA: TGTGCCAGCAGCCCCCGAGACCGGAGACAGGGGGGGACGGGCACTGAAGCTTTCTTT; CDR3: CASSPRDRRQGGTGTEAFF
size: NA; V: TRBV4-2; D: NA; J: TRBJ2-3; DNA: TGTGCCAGCAGCCAAGTTGAGTATCGGGAGTGGCCCACAGATACGCAGTATTTT; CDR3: CASSQVEYREWPTDTQYF
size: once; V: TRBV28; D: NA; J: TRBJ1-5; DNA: TGTGCCAGCAGACGGGACGGAAATCAGCCCCAGCATTTT; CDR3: CASRRDGNQPQHF
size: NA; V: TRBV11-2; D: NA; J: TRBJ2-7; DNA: TGTGCCAGCAGACCACCTTATACTTACGAGCAGTACTTC; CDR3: CASRPPYTYEQYF